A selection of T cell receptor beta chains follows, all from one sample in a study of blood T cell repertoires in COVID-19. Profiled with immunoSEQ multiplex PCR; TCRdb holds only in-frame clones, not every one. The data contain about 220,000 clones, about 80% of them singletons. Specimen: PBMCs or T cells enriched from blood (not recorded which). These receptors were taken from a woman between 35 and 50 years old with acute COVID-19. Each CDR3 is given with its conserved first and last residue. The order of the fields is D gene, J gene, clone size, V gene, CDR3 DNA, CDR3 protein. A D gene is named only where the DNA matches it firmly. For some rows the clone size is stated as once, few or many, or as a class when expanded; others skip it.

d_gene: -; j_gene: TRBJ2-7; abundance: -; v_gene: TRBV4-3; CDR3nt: TGCGCCAGCAGCCAAGATATCCGGGGTAGCTCCTACGAGCAGTACTTC; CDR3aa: CASSQDIRGSSYEQYF
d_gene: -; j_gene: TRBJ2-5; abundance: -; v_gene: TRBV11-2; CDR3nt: TGTGCCAGCAGCTTAGGCAGACAAGAGACCCAGTACTTC; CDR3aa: CASSLGRQETQYF
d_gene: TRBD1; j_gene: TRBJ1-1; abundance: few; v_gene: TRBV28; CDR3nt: TGTGCCAGCAGTTTACTGGGACAGGGGACTGAAGCTTTCTTT; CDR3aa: CASSLLGQGTEAFF
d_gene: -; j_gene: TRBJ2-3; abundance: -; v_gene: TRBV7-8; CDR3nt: TGTGCCAGCAGTAAAGGAACACAAGGGGGCGGGGTTCAGTATTTT; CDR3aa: CASSKGTQGGGVQYF
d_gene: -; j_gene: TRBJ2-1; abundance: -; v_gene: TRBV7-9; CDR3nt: TGTGCCAGCAGCTTACAGGGCAATGAGCAGTTCTTC; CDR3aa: CASSLQGNEQFF
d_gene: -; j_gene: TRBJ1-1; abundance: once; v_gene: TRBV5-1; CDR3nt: TGCGCCAGCAGCCCGGCCCCACAGGGCATGAACACTGAAGCTTTCTTT; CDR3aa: CASSPAPQGMNTEAFF
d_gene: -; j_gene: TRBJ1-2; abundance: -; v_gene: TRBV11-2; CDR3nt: TGTGCCAGCAGCTTAGTCAGGACAGATGGCTACACCTTC; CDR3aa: CASSLVRTDGYTF
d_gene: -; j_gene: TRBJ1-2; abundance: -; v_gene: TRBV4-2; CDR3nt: TGTGCCAGCAGCCCGGAGAGGGTAGAGGATGGCTACACCTTC; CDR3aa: CASSPERVEDGYTF
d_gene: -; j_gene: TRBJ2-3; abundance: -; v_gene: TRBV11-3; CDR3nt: TGTGCCAGCAGCTTAGATGATTGGGGGGGCCGTAACACGCAGTATTTT; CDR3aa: CASSLDDWGGRNTQYF
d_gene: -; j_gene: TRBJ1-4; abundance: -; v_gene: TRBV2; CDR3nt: TGTGCCAGCAGTGCAGACGGGTTGGGTGAAAAACTGTTTTTT; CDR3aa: CASSADGLGEKLFF
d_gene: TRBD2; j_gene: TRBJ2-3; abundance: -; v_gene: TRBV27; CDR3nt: TGTGCCAGCAGATATTCGGGGGGATTCATAGATACGCAGTATTTT; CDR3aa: CASRYSGGFIDTQYF
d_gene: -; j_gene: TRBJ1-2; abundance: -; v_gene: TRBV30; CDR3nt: TGTGCCTGGAGTGGAACAGGGATTTATGGCTACACCTTC; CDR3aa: CAWSGTGIYGYTF
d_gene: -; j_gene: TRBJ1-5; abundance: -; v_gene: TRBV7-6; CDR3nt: TGTGCCAGCAGCCGGATAGCCGGTCTTAGTCAGCCCCAGCATTTT; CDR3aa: CASSRIAGLSQPQHF
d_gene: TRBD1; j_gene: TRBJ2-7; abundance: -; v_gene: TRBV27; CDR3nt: TGTGCCAGCAGTCTTCGGCTGGGACAGAGTCGCGGCGAGCAGTACTTC; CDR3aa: CASSLRLGQSRGEQYF
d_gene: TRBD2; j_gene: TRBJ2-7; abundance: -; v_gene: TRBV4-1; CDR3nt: TGCGCCAGCAGCCAAGCCCTCGGGGGGGCATCGAACGAGCAGTACTTC; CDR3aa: CASSQALGGASNEQYF
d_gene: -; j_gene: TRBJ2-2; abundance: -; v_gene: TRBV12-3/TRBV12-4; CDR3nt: TGTGCCAGCACCTATACCGGGGAGCTGTTTTTT; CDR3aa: CASTYTGELFF
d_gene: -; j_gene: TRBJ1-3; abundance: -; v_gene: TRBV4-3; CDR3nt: TGCGCCAGCAGCCAATACAGGTTCTCTGGAAACACCATATATTTT; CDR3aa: CASSQYRFSGNTIYF
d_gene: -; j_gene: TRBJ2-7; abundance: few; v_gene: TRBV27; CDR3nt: TGTGCCAGCAGTAAGACAGGTGGGAGCTCCTACGAGCAGTACTTC; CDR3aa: CASSKTGGSSYEQYF
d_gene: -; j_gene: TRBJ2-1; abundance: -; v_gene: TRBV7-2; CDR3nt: TGTGCCAGCAGCTTAGACAGGGTAAACAATGAGCAGTTCTTC; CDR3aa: CASSLDRVNNEQFF
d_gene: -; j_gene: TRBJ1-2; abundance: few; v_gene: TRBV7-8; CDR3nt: TGTGCCAGCAGAGATGACAGATCCACTAACTATGGCTACACCTTC; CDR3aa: CASRDDRSTNYGYTF
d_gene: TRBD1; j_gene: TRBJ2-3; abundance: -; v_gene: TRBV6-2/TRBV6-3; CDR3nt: TGTGCCAGCAGTAACACAGACAGGGTAAGGGATACGCAGTATTTT; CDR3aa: CASSNTDRVRDTQYF
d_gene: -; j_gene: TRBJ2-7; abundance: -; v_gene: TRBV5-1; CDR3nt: TGCGCCAGCGGGACTGGCAGCTCCTACGAGCAGTACTTC; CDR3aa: CASGTGSSYEQYF
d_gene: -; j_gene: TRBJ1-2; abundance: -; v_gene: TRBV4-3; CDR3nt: TGCGCCAGCAGCCAAGTCATCCGGGACTCTGGCTACACCTTC; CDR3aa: CASSQVIRDSGYTF
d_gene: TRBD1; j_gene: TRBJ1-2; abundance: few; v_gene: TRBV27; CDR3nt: TGTGCCAGCAGCTTAACAGGGGGGGACTATGGCTACACCTTC; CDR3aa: CASSLTGGDYGYTF
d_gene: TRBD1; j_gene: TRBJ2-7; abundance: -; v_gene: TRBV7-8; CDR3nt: TGTGCCAGCAGCAATGACAGGGGACCCTTGAACGAGCAGTACTTC; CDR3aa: CASSNDRGPLNEQYF
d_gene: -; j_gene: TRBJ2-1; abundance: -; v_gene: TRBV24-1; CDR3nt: TGTGCCACCAGTGAACAAATAGCTGGTGAGCAGTTCTTC; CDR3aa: CATSEQIAGEQFF
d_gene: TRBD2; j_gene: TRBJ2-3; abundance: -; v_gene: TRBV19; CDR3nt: TGTGCCAGTAGTCCCCCACTAGCGGGAGTGCTAGATACGCAGTATTTT; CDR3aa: CASSPPLAGVLDTQYF
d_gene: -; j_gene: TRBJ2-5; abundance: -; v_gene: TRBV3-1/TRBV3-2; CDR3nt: TGTGCCAGCAGCTCGACCTTAGCGAGTCAAGAGACCCAGTACTTC; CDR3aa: CASSSTLASQETQYF
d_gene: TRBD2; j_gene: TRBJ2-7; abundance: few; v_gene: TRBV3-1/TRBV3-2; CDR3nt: TGTGCCAGCAGCCAAGGGGCACTAGCGGGAGTCTACGAGCAGTACTTC; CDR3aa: CASSQGALAGVYEQYF
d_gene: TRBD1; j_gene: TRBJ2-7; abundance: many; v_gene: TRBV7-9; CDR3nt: TGTGCCAGCAGCTTAGGGGCAGGGGGCTCCTACGAGCAGTACTTC; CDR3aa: CASSLGAGGSYEQYF
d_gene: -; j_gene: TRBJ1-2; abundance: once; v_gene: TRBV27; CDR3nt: TGTGCCAGCTCCTCCGGGCTGCGGGGTTTGGGCTACACCTTC; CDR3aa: CASSSGLRGLGYTF
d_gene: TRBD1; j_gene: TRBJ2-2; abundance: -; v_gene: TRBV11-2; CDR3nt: TGTGCCAGCAGCAAGCGTGGGACAGCGAACACCGGGGAGCTGTTTTTT; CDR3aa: CASSKRGTANTGELFF
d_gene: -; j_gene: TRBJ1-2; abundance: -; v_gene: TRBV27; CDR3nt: TGTGCCAGCAGTTCAAACCCGATCACAGGGCTAGTCTATGGCTACACCTTC; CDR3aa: CASSSNPITGLVYGYTF
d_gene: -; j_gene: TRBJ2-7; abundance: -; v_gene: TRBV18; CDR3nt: TGTGCCAGCTCACAGGGCGCGGGAACCTACGAGCAGTACTTC; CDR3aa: CASSQGAGTYEQYF
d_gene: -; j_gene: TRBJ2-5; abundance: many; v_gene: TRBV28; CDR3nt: TGTGCCAGCAGTACCAGGGAGACCCAGTACTTC; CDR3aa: CASSTRETQYF
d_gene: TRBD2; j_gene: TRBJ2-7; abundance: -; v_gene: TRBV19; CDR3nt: TGTGCCAGTAGTGGACTAGCGGGGATCTACGAGCAGTACTTC; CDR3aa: CASSGLAGIYEQYF
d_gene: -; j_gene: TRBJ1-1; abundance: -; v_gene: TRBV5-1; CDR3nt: TGCGCCAGCAGACTTACAGGGAACACTGAAGCTTTCTTT; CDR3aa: CASRLTGNTEAFF
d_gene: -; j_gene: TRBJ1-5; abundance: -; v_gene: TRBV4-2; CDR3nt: TGTGCCAGCAGCCAGGATCAGGGAGGGCAGCCCCAGCATTTT; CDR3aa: CASSQDQGGQPQHF
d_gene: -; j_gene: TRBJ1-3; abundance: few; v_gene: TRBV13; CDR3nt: TGTGCCAGCAGCTTAATCCCAGGGGCGAACTCTGGAAACACCATATATTTT; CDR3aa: CASSLIPGANSGNTIYF
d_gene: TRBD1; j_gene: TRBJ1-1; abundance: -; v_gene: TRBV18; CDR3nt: TGTGCCAGCTCACCACCGGGACAGGGGTTGGGGTATGCTTTCTTT; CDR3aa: CASSPPGQGLGYAFF
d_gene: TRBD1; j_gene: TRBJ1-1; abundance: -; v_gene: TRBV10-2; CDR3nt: TGCGCCACGACAGGGCTGGACACTGAAGCTTTCTTT; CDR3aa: CATTGLDTEAFF
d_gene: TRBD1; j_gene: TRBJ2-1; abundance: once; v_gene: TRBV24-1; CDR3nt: TGTGCCACCAGTGATTCGGACAGGGGGGGAAGGTTCCGCAATGAGCAGTTCTTC; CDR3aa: CATSDSDRGGRFRNEQFF
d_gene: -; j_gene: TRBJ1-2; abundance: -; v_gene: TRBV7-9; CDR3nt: TGTGCCAGCAGCTTAAGCGACTATGGCTACACCTTC; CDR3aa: CASSLSDYGYTF
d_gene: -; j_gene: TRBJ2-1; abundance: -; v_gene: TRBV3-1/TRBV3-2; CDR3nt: TGTGCCAGCAGCCAAGGGTCGACTAGTTGGCAGTTCTTC; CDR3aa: CASSQGSTSWQFF
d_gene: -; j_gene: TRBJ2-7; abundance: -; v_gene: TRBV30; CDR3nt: TGTGCCTGGAGTCGTCTTGGGGGGAGCGACGAGCAGTACTTC; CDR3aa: CAWSRLGGSDEQYF
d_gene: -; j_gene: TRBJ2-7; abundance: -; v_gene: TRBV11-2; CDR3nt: TGTGCCAGCAGCTTAAGGGGCAGGGGTACCTACGAGCAGTACTTC; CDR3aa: CASSLRGRGTYEQYF
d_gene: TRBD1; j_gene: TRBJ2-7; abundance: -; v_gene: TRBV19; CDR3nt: TGTGCCAGTAGTACCCGGACAGGGAGGATCTCCTACGAGCAGTACTTC; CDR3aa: CASSTRTGRISYEQYF
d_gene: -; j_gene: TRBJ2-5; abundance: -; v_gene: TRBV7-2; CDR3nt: TGTGCCAGCAGCTTGGCTGGGGCAGCCCAAGAGACCCAGTACTTC; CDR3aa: CASSLAGAAQETQYF
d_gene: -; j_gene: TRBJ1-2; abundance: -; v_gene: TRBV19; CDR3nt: TGTGCCAGTAGTATTTCAGTCTATGGCTACACCTTC; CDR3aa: CASSISVYGYTF
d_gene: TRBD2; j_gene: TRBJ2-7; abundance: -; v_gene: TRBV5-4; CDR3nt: TGTGCCAGCAGCTCAGGTAGCGGGAGCTCCTACGAGCAGTACTTC; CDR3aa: CASSSGSGSSYEQYF
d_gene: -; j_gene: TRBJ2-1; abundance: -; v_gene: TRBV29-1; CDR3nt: TGCAGCGTTACCCACCCTGGGCGTCATTATGAGCAGTTCTTC; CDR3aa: CSVTHPGRHYEQFF
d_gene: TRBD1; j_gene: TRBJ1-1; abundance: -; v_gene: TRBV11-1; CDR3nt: TGTGCCAGCAGCTCCCAAGCAGGGGGCATTACTGAAGCTTTCTTT; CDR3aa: CASSSQAGGITEAFF
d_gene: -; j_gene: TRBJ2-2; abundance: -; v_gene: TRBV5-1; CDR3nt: TGCGCCAGCAGCTTAGGCGGGGCGAACACCGGGGAGCTGTTTTTT; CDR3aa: CASSLGGANTGELFF
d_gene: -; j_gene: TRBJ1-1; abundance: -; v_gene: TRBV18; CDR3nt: TGTGCCAGCTCACCGGGGAGGGAGAACACTGAAGCTTTCTTT; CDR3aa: CASSPGRENTEAFF
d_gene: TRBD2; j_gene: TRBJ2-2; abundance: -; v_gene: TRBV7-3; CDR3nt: TGTGCCAGCAGCCCAAAGCGGGGTTACACCGGGGAGCTGTTTTTT; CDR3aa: CASSPKRGYTGELFF
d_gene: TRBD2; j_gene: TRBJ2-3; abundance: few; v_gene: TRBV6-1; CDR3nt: TGTGCCAGCAGTGAACTAGCGGGGGGGCCTGATACGCAGTATTTT; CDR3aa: CASSELAGGPDTQYF
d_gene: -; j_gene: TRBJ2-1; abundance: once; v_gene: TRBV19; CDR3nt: TGTGCCAGTAGTATAGCGATCGTAGACTACAATGAGCAGTTCTTC; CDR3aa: CASSIAIVDYNEQFF
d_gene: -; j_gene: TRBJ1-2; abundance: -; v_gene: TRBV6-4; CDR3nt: TGTGCCAGCAGGGACACTTCTAACTATGGCTACACCTTC; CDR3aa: CASRDTSNYGYTF
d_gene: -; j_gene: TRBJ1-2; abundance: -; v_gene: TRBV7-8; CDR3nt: TGTGCCAGCAGCCGAGACGGTAACTATGGCTACACCTTC; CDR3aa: CASSRDGNYGYTF
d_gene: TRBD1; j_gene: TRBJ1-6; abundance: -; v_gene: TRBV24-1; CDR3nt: TGTGCCACCAGTGATTTCGGACAGGGGGACTTAGATTCACCCCTCCACTTT; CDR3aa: CATSDFGQGDLDSPLHF